Listed below are T cell receptor beta chains from one sample, sequenced in a study of cytomegalovirus exposure and HLA in healthy donors. Profiling relied on immunoSEQ multiplex PCR, and the TCRdb table lists in-frame clones only, not all of them. The table has about 140,000 clones, roughly 80% seen once; the top ten hold nearly 7%. The specimen was PBMCs. These receptors all stem from a man between 35 and 55 years old in good health and CMV-seropositive. Each CDR3 is given with its conserved first and last residue. Fields, in order: V gene, clone size, J gene, D gene, CDR3 DNA, CDR3 protein. The D gene is left open where the match is weak. Expanded clones are given a class, and other clones once, few, many or no size at all.

TRBV5-5	-	TRBJ1-1	TRBD1	TGTGCCAGCAGCCCGGGACAGATGAACACTGAAGCTTTCTTT	CASSPGQMNTEAFF
TRBV9	-	TRBJ1-1	-	TGTGCCAGCAGCGTAGGTGGGCGGGGGCGGGGTTCGGACACTGAAGCTTTCTTT	CASSVGGRGRGSDTEAFF
TRBV6-6	-	TRBJ1-5	TRBD1	TGTGCCAGCAGGACCGGGACAGGGGGTCAGCCCCAGCATTTT	CASRTGTGGQPQHF
TRBV5-1	-	TRBJ2-3	-	TGCGCCAGCAGCTTGGCTTCCGCAGATACGCAGTATTTT	CASSLASADTQYF
TRBV9	few	TRBJ2-1	TRBD1	TGTGCCAGCAAGACAGGGGGCTCGCACAATGAGCAGTTCTTC	CASKTGGSHNEQFF
TRBV2	-	TRBJ2-3	-	TGTGCCAGCAGTGAATGGGGGGCAGATACGCAGTATTTT	CASSEWGADTQYF
TRBV5-1	-	TRBJ2-2	-	TGCGCCAGCAGCCCCCGCGGCACCGGGGAGCTGTTTTTT	CASSPRGTGELFF
TRBV27	-	TRBJ2-1	TRBD1	TGTGCCAGCAGTTACAGGGGCCCGGGACCCACAGAGCAGTTCTTC	CASSYRGPGPTEQFF
TRBV30	-	TRBJ2-1	TRBD1	TGTGCCTGGAGTGTAATCCCAGGGGGCAATGAGCAGTTCTTC	CAWSVIPGGNEQFF
TRBV7-2	-	TRBJ2-3	-	TGTGCCAGCAGCTTTTCTAGCTCCTACCAAAATACGCAGTATTTT	CASSFSSSYQNTQYF
TRBV27	-	TRBJ2-7	TRBD2	TGTGCCAGCAGTAACGGGTACGGGAGGCCCTACGAGCAGTACTTC	CASSNGYGRPYEQYF
TRBV9	-	TRBJ2-2	-	TGTGCCAGCAGCGTAGGCGGGCGGGACACCGGGGAGCTGTTTTTT	CASSVGGRDTGELFF
TRBV5-1	-	TRBJ1-4	-	TGCGCCAGCAGCCGTCGTGGGGAGAGTGAAAAACTGTTTTTT	CASSRRGESEKLFF
TRBV5-1	once	TRBJ1-1	-	TGCGCCAGCAGCTTGGCGGCAGGGCTGAACACTGAAGCTTTCTTT	CASSLAAGLNTEAFF
TRBV7-2	few	TRBJ2-2	TRBD2	TGTGCCAGCAGCGATAATATGGGTAGCGGGGGGCCCCGCACCGGGGAGCTGTTTTTT	CASSDNMGSGGPRTGELFF
TRBV29-1	-	TRBJ2-5	-	TGCAGCGTTGTGTTCCTTCAAGAGACCCAGTACTTC	CSVVFLQETQYF
TRBV10-3	once	TRBJ1-2	-	TGTGCCATCAGTGAGGGGCAGATCCCCTATGGCTACACCTTC	CAISEGQIPYGYTF
TRBV11-2	-	TRBJ1-1	-	TGTGCCAGCAGCTTAGAATTCCTACAGGGTCATGTCGTGACTGAAGCTTTCTTT	CASSLEFLQGHVVTEAFF